A single sample is the source of the 3 T cell receptor beta chains below, sequenced in a study of blood T cell repertoires in COVID-19. Sequenced by immunoSEQ multiplex PCR; TCRdb stores in-frame clones only, minus some. This table holds 300,000 to 400,000 clones, approximately 90% found once. The sample taken for sequencing was PBMCs or T cells enriched from blood (not recorded which). Receptors originate from a woman aged 18-30 years who had recovered from COVID-19.

Only one count was recorded for this clone. V gene TRBV23-1 combines with J gene TRBJ1-5, with a tentative D call TRBD1 (5 bases). TRBV23-1 is reported as an ORF; its role is uncertain. V lost 7 bases to trimming and J lost 0 bases, with 19 bases between them. This CDR3 region has 17 residues. CDR3 sequence: CASTSPGAAYSNQPQHF. DNA of the CDR3: TGCGCCAGCACTTCTCCTGGGGCAGCCTATAGCAATCAGCCCCAGCATTTT.

Only one count was recorded for this clone. This chain joins TRBV9 and TRBJ1-2; D may be TRBD1 (5 bases). This CDR3 is 15 amino acids long. Per the germline V gene, CDR1 is SGDLS and CDR2 is YYNGEE. Deletions cut 3 bases from V and 4 bases from J, with 16 bases between. The CDR3 nucleotides are TGTGCCAGCAGCGGATTCAGGGAGGGGATCTATGGCTACACCTTC. It is translated as CASSGFREGIYGYTF.

This rearrangement joins TRBV28 to TRBJ1-2; no definite D call. The V and J ends lost 6 bases and 5 bases respectively, with 22 bases between them. Germline lookup yields CDR1 MDHEN and CDR2 SYDVKM. The CDR3 extends over 16 amino acids. CDR3 sequence (DNA): TGTGCCAGCAGCCAGACAACCCCCGGAGGGTTTTATGGCTACACCTTC. Translation gives CASSQTTPGGFYGYTF.